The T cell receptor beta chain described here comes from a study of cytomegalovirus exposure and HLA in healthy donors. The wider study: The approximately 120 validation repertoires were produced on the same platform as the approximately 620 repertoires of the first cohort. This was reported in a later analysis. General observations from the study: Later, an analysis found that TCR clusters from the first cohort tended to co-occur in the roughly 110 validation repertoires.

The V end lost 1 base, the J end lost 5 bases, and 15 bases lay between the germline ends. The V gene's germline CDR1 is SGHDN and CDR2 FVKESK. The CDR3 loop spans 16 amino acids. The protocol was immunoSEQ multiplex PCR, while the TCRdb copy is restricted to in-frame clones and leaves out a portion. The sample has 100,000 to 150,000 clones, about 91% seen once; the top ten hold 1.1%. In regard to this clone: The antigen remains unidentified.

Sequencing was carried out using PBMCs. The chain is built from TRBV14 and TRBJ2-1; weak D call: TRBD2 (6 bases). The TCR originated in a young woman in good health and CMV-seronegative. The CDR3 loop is CASSQGGVGFNNEQFF. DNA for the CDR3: TGTGCCAGCAGCCAAGGCGGGGTAGGGTTCAACAATGAGCAGTTCTTC.